The entry that follows covers one T cell receptor (beta chain) sequence. Its specificity is unknown. This entry is derived from a study of a mutant IDH1 vaccine in newly diagnosed glioma. Study information: Patients arrived already treated with radiotherapy, temozolomide, or both, most having had both. Study-level findings and limits: Vaccine-induced immune responses were detected in approximately 93% of patients. Variations in leading peripheral T cell clonotypes appeared to have no connection with pseudoprogression.

Time point meaning: week 23, last vaccination. Every single dose of the vaccine, 300 ug of mutant IDH1 20-mer peptide, came with topical imiquimod. Each astrocytoma in the donors was new, WHO grade 3 or 4, IDH1-mutant and ATRX-lost. Between the trimmed V and J ends, which lost 1 base and 7 bases, there was a span of 17 bases. Germline CDR1 reads LGHNA; CDR2 reads YSLEER. The CDR3 contains 15 residues. Here immunoSEQ multiplex PCR was the method, and the copy in TCRdb shows in-frame clones only, minus some. The sample carries tens of thousands of clones, about four fifths recorded once. The chain recombines TRBV4-3 with TRBJ2-7; tentatively, D is TRBD2 (5 bases). The specimen comprised PBMCs, sampled from a glioma patient whose treatment included an IDH1 peptide vaccine. This TCR derives from a man aged 40-55 years with glioma. CDR3 region: CASSQGAGRSGEQYF. CDR3 nucleotide sequence: TGCGCCAGCAGCCAAGGAGCCGGACGGTCGGGGGAGCAGTACTTC.